The 17 T cell receptor beta chains presented below share a single source sample, sequenced in a study of molecular identifiers for immune sequencing clone quantification. MiXCR, run by TCRdb on the PCR reads, gives a single entry per CDR3 protein. The sample records some 89,000 distinct CDR3 sequences, 24% being singletons. The sample comprised naive CD8+ T cells from blood, with Jurkat cell RNA spiked in. Subset noted: FACS-sorted CD8+CD4-CCR7+CD45RA+ naive T cells. The receptors derive from a human donor in good health. Some libraries in this study had Jurkat cell RNA spiked in.

As to this clonotype: A much larger clonotype is one base distant, so this may be a read error. This chain links TRBV7-9 with TRBJ1-2, with D perhaps matching TRBD1 (6 bases). Germline-derived CDR1 and CDR2 are SEHNR and FQNEAQ (reference sequence). V was trimmed by 9 bases and J by 4 bases, leaving 18 bases between them. The CDR3 is 14 residues long. The CDR3 nucleotides read TGTGCCAGAAGCATGACAGGAGAAACCTATGGCTACACCTTC. It encodes CARSMTGETYGYTF.

This clonotype was seen only once. Since a much larger clone is just one base distant, this may be a read error. Here the CDR3 omits its conserved ending phenylalanine or tryptophan, so a read error is the likely source. V gene TRBV20-1 combines with J gene TRBJ1-5; D is unresolved. Germline assignment: CDR1 DFQATT and CDR2 SNEGSKA (reference sequence). V was pared by 0 bases and J by 6 bases, with 12 bases between. The CDR3 has 14 residues. The CDR3 loop is CSARDSGWGQPQHL. In DNA form, the CDR3 reads TGCAGTGCTAGAGATTCGGGGTGGGGTCAGCCCCAGCATTTA.

This clonotype was observed many times. The gene calls are TRBV14 and TRBJ2-7, with 7 bases matching TRBD1. The CDR3 has 15 amino acids. CDR1 is SGHDN and CDR2 is FVKESK in the germline V gene. The V segment lost 2 bases and the J segment 0 bases; nucleotides outside the gene matches: 4. The CDR3 coding sequence is TGTGCCAGCAGCCAAAGGACAGGCAGCTCCTACGAGCAGTACTTC. Protein product: CASSQRTGSSYEQYF.

This clonotype was counted at least ten times. The chain couples TRBV7-9 to TRBJ1-1; 7 bases agree with TRBD1. Germline CDR1 and CDR2: SEHNR and FQNEAQ (reference sequence). The trim removed 7 bases at V and 8 bases at J, leaving 10 bases unmatched. The CDR3 totals 13 residues. The CDR3 DNA sequence: TGTGCCAGCACCCTGGGACAGCGGTTGGAAGCTTTCTTT. Translation gives CASTLGQRLEAFF.

On this clonotype itself: This may arise from a read error, as a much more abundant clone is one base away. The J gene is TRBJ2-7, the V gene TRBV7-2; tentative D call: TRBD2 (5 bases). The CDR3 loop spans 14 amino acids. Trimming pared 4 bases from V and 3 bases from J, leaving 13 bases between. Germline V lookup: CDR1 SGHTA, CDR2 FQGNSA. CDR3 nucleotide sequence: TGTGCCAGCAGCTCCATCTTCGGGAACTACGAGCAGTACTTC. It is translated as CASSSIFGNYEQYF.

The J gene is TRBJ1-1, the V gene TRBV19; no clear D gene. Trimming took 1 base from V and 1 from J, leaving 7 bases between them. The CDR3 covers 14 residues. Germline assignment: CDR1 LNHDA and CDR2 SQIVND (reference sequence). CDR3 bases: TGTGCCAGTAGTATAGGTGCGGGGAACACTGAAGCTTTCTTT. Translating gives CASSIGAGNTEAFF.

The chain combines TRBV27 with TRBJ2-1; 11 nucleotides line up with TRBD2. Germline V gene lookup returns CDR1 MNHEY and CDR2 SMNVEV (reference sequence). V was pared by 5 bases and J by 6 bases, with 6 bases of the junction left unmatched. This CDR3 spans 15 amino acids. The CDR3 sequence is CASSLLAGVVNEQFF. CDR3 nucleotides: TGTGCCAGCAGTCTACTAGCGGGAGTTGTCAATGAGCAGTTCTTC.

This clonotype has just a few counts. V and J are TRBV7-3 and TRBJ2-7; 8 bases fit TRBD2. Germline assignment: CDR1 SGHTA and CDR2 FQGTGA. Losses at the gene ends were 6 bases for V and 3 bases for J; bases not matched to a gene: 10. There are 15 residues in the CDR3. CDR3 in DNA: TGTGCCAGCAGTCCTAGCGGGTCAGCCATCTACGAGCAGTACTTC. This translates into CASSPSGSAIYEQYF.

The rearrangement links TRBV6-2 or TRBV6-3 to TRBJ2-1; TRBD2 matches 9 bases. V shed 0 bases, J shed 4 bases, and the junction held 4 bases outside the gene matches. Germline V gives CDR1 MNHEY, CDR2 SVGEGT. The CDR3 consists of 16 residues. CDR3 region: CASSYSASGIYNEQFF. The CDR3 DNA reads TGTGCCAGCAGTTACTCGGCTAGCGGGATTTACAATGAGCAGTTCTTC.

The chain employs TRBV12-3 or TRBV12-4 and TRBJ2-1; D is unresolved. The CDR3 extends over 15 amino acids. The V gene lost 3 bases and the J gene lost 0 bases, with 9 bases spanning the gap. The CDR3 loop is CASSLNPISYNEQFF. CDR3 nucleotides: TGTGCCAGCAGTTTGAATCCGATCTCCTACAATGAGCAGTTCTTC.

Worth noting for this clonotype: Just one base apart from a much larger clone, this may be a read error. The rearrangement links TRBV27 to TRBJ2-7; possibly TRBD2 for D (6 bases). V lost 5 bases and J lost 6, with 17 bases in between. Germline V gives CDR1 MNHEY, CDR2 SMNVEV (reference sequence). The CDR3 runs to 14 residues. This CDR3 reads CASSTETSQSEQYF. The CDR3 DNA follows: TGTGCCAGCAGTACGGAGACTAGTCAGTCCGAGCAGTACTTC.

The chain employs TRBV7-2 and TRBJ2-7, with no clear D. CDR1 is SGHTA, CDR2 FQGNSA, per germline. V dropped 1 base and J dropped 7 bases, with 11 bases sitting between them. This CDR3 is 13 amino acids long. The CDR3 loop reads CASSLGTSLEQYF. The CDR3 DNA is TGTGCCAGCAGCTTAGGCACATCCTTAGAGCAGTACTTC.

This clonotype appeared many times. Here the CDR3 DNA reads TGTGCCAGCAGCCCTCAGACGGATTCCAATTACGAGCAGTACTTC. It specifies CASSPQTDSNYEQYF. The chain couples TRBV6-2 or TRBV6-3 to TRBJ2-7, with D unclear. Looked up from germline, CDR1 is MNHEY and CDR2 is SVGEGT. The CDR3 covers 15 residues. The V end lost 6 bases, the J end lost 4 bases, and 19 bases lay between the germline ends.

DNA of the CDR3: TGCAGTGCTCCCCGGGTAGCGGGGTTGGGGGGGGGCTACAATGAGCAGTTCTTC. This encodes CSAPRVAGLGGGYNEQFF. The chain employs TRBV20-1 and TRBJ2-1; 8 bases agree with TRBD2. The germline V gene has CDR1 DFQATT and CDR2 SNEGSKA (reference sequence). CDR3 size: 18 residues. The J segment lost 3 bases and the V segment lost 5 bases, leaving 18 bases of the junction unmatched.

Note on this clonotype: This may arise from a read error, as a much more abundant clone is one base away. The V gene is TRBV19, the J gene TRBJ2-7; D is possibly TRBD2 (5 bases). The length of the CDR3 is 14 residues. Germline V lookup: CDR1 LNHDA, CDR2 SQIVND (reference sequence). The CDR3 sequence: CASSIYSDSYEQHF. The CDR3 DNA follows: TGTGCCAGTAGTATATATAGCGACTCCTACGAGCAGCACTTC. Using reference TRBV19 and TRBJ2-7 for the parts outside the CDR3, the full variable domain is DGGITQSPKYLFRKEGQNVTLSCEQNLNHDAMYWYRQDPGQGLRLIYYSQIVNDFQKGDIAEGYSVSREKKESFPLTVTSAQKNPTAFYLCASSIYSDSYEQHFGPGTRLTVT.

Details on this clonotype: This could be a read error, since a much larger clone is one nucleotide away. This chain connects TRBV19 to TRBJ2-5, with D unresolved. The CDR3 length is 15 residues. Germline V gene lookup returns CDR1 LNHDA and CDR2 SQIVND (reference sequence). CDR3 sequence: CACSILPGLQETQYF. Written as DNA, the CDR3 is TGTGCCTGTAGTATTCTGCCAGGCCTCCAAGAGACCCAGTACTTC. Supplemented by reference TRBV19 and TRBJ2-5, the full variable domain reads DGGITQSPKYLFRKEGQNVTLSCEQNLNHDAMYWYRQDPGQGLRLIYYSQIVNDFQKGDIAEGYSVSREKKESFPLTVTSAQKNPTAFYLCACSILPGLQETQYFGPGTRLLVL.

Concerning this clonotype: A junction boundary mismatches the germline segment, possibly from a read error. The CDR3 sequence: CSASGGTNEKQFF. The CDR3 bases are TGCAGTGCTAGCGGCGGGACGAATGAAAAACAGTTTTTT. This chain uses TRBV20-1 with TRBJ1-4; D possibly corresponds to TRBD1 (5 bases). The CDR3 has 13 amino acids. CDR1 and CDR2 (germline): DFQATT, SNEGSKA (reference sequence).